The source of this T cell receptor beta chain is a study of response to subunit inactivated influenza vaccine. Study conclusions and caveats: The authors suggested that every seasonal influenza vaccination recruits few new T cells.

One entry per CDR3 protein results from TCRdb running MiXCR on the RT-PCR reads. Of about 190,000 distinct CDR3 sequences listed, roughly an eighth are singletons. In regard to this clonotype: The antigen is not known.

CDR3 length: 15 amino acids. The V and J ends lost 6 bases and 4 bases, in that order; junction bases with no gene match: 8. The source material was CD8+ T cells sorted from PBMCs, sampled approximately 5 days after vaccination. This rearrangement joins TRBV12-3 or TRBV12-4 to TRBJ1-1; 10 bases are a match to TRBD1. The TCR comes from a man aged 45-65 years who received an inactivated influenza vaccine. The CDR3 DNA sequence: TGTGCCAGCAGGATCCGGGACAGGGGAGTCACTGAAGCTTTCTTT. Encoded protein: CASRIRDRGVTEAFF.